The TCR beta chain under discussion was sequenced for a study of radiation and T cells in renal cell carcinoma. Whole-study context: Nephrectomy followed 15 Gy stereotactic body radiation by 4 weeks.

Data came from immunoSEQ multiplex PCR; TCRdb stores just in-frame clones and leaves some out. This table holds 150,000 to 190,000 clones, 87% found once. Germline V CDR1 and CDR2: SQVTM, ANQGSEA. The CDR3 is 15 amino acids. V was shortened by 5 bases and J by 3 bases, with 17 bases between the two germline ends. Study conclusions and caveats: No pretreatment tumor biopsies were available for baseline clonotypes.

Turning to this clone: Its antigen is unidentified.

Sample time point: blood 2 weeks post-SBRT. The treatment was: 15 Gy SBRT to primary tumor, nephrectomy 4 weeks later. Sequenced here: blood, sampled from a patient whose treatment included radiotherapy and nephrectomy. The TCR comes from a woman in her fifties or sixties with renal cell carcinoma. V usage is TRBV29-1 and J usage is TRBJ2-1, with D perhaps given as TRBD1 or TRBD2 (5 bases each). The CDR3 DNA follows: TGCAGCGTTTCCTTCTCCGGGGCCGACTACAATGAGCAGTTCTTC. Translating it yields CSVSFSGADYNEQFF.